The T cell receptor (beta chain) under discussion was sequenced for a study of T cells in Graves' hyperthyroidism and ophthalmopathy. Notes on the study in general: Ophthalmopathy onset followed model prediction by a median approximately 6.2 months. A model of 13 V-J features distinguished ophthalmopathy from stable hyperthyroidism.

V lost 0 bases to trimming and J lost 4 bases, with 11 bases between them. The CDR3 consists of 15 residues. Germline CDR1 and CDR2: SGDLS and YYNGEE. Amplified TCR beta CDR3 regions came from RNA transcripts. An initial round of RT-PCR targeting the TCR CDR3 relied on the HTBI primer set. A single record per CDR3 protein comes from TCRdb applying MiXCR to the multiplex PCR reads. The table includes fewer than 650,000 distinct CDR3 sequences, around 13% detected once. Patients aged 18 to 65 had newly diagnosed hyperthyroidism lasting under 2 months. There are many counts of this clonotype. Antigen unknown.

Sequenced material: blood. The V and J genes are TRBV9 and TRBJ2-1; tentatively, D is TRBD2 (6 bases). The clonotype originates from a woman in her twenties or thirties with Graves' hyperthyroidism that later progressed to Graves' ophthalmopathy. The CDR3 DNA sequence: TGTGCCAGCAGCGTAGTGGCGGGACCGTACAATGAGCAGTTCTTC. It yields the protein CASSVVAGPYNEQFF. Complete variable domain (other parts from reference TRBV9 and TRBJ2-1): DSGVTQTPKHLITATGQRVTLRCSPRSGDLSVYWYQQSLDQGLQFLIQYYNGEERAKGNILERFSAQQFPDLHSELNLSSLELGDSALYFCASSVVAGPYNEQFFGPGTRLTVL.